This T cell receptor (beta chain) was profiled in a study of regulatory T cells in long-lasting Graves disease. Specified time point: persistent/refractory GD, antithyroid drugs over 5 years with positive TRAb. Following extraction of RNA from PBMCs, that RNA was used to make the TCR library. iRepertoire HTBI primers and Arm-PCR of CDR3 regions built TCR beta libraries. From the multiplex PCR reads, TCRdb called clonotypes with MiXCR, one entry per CDR3 protein. The table includes approximately 500,000 distinct CDR3 sequences, about 22% detected once. The TCR originated in a female donor with Graves disease. The input for sequencing was peripheral blood mononuclear cells (PBMCs), taken when the disease was refractory, from a patient treated with antithyroid drugs.

CDR3 nucleotides: TGTGCCAGCAGTTTATCGGGGGGACTAGCGTTGGTCGGGGAGCTGTTTTTT. Protein: CASSLSGGLALVGELFF. The chain carries TRBV27 and TRBJ2-2; 10 bases fit TRBD2. Germline-derived CDR1 and CDR2 are MNHEY and SMNVEV (reference sequence). The CDR3 spans 17 residues. J was trimmed by 7 bases and V by 0 bases; bases with no gene match: 8.